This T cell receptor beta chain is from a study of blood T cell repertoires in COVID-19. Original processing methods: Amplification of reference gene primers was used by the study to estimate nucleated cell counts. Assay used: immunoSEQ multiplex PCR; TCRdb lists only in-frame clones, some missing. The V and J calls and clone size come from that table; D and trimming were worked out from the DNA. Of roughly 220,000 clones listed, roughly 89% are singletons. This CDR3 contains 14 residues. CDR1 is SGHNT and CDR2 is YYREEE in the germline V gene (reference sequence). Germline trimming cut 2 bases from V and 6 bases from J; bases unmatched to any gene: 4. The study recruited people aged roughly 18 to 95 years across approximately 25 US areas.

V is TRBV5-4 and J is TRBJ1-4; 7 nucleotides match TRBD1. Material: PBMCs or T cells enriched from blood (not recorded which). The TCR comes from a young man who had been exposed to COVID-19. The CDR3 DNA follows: TGTGCCAGCAGCTTCGGGACAGAATATGAAAAACTGTTTTTT. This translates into CASSFGTEYEKLFF.